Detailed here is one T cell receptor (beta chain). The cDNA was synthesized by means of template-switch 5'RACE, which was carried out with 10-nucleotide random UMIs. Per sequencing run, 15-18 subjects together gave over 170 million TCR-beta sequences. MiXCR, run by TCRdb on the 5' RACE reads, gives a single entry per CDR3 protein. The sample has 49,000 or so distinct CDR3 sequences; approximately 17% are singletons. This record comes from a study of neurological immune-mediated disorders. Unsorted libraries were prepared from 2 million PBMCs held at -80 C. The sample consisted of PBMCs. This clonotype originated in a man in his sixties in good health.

The CDR3 reads CSAGTGTYNEQFF. CDR3 nucleotides: TGCAGCGCCGGGACAGGGACCTACAATGAGCAGTTCTTC. The genes are TRBV20-1 and TRBJ2-1, with 9 bases identical to TRBD1. The CDR3 length is 13 residues. Germline CDR1 and CDR2: DFQATT and SNEGSKA (reference sequence).